This TCR beta chain appears in the sequencing data of a study of regulatory T cells in long-lasting Graves disease. In the study overall: Graves' patients with a new diagnosis had received antithyroid drugs under 3 months.

This clonotype was seen at least ten times. Germline CDR1 is SSHAT and CDR2 is FNYEAQ (reference sequence). The CDR3 loop spans 13 amino acids. The time point here: newly diagnosed GD, antithyroid drugs for less than 3 months. Preparation of the TCR library used RNA extracted from PBMCs. Construction of TCR beta libraries relied on iRepertoire HTBI primers and on Arm-PCR targeting CDR3 regions. MiXCR was run by TCRdb on the multiplex PCR reads, yielding one entry per CDR3 protein. The profile shows under 300,000 distinct CDR3 sequences, more than 15% of them singletons. The sample was also reused in another study, on T cells in Graves' hyperthyroidism and ophthalmopathy. As that report states: The primer set for the first-round RT-PCR of the TCR CDR3 was HTBI.

The chain joins TRBV7-7 to TRBJ1-5, with D hard to call. This TCR was recovered from a woman younger than 45 with Graves disease. The input for sequencing was peripheral blood mononuclear cells (PBMCs), taken at new diagnosis, from a patient treated with antithyroid drugs. The CDR3 here is CAALGLSNQPQHF. As DNA, the CDR3 is TGTGCTGCACTCGGGTTGAGCAATCAGCCCCAGCATTTT.